The TCR beta chain under discussion was sequenced for a study of blood T cell repertoires in COVID-19. V gave up 5 bases and J gave up 4 bases, with 6 bases separating them. This CDR3 is built from 12 residues. Per the germline V gene, CDR1 is LGHDT and CDR2 is YNNKEL (reference sequence). Original methodology: Scientists estimated how many nucleated cells there were by amplifying reference gene primers. The assay was immunoSEQ multiplex PCR, and TCRdb's table has in-frame clones only and misses some. V and J calls and clone size are given by that table; D and trimming were obtained from the DNA. The table records approximately 100,000 clones, roughly 90% of them present only once.

J is TRBJ1-3 and V is TRBV3-1 (or the pseudogene TRBV3-2); no firm D call. What was sequenced was peripheral blood. The source of this sequence is a human donor with acute or convalescent COVID-19. The donor label of this sample is uncertain. The CDR3 sequence is CASSFQGNTIYF. The CDR3 coding sequence is TGTGCCAGCAGCTTCCAAGGAAACACCATATATTTT.